This T cell receptor (beta chain) originates from a study of blood T cells in healthy people across ages. Study at large: Through template switching, about one barcoded beta molecule was captured per two T cells, as measured in model experiments. Findings and caveats of the study: Higher diversity, along with more naive CD4+ cells, distinguished long-lived donors from aged donors.

Germline CDR1 and CDR2: MDHEN and SYDVKM. With 5 bases clipped from V and 1 base from J, the junction kept 6 bases outside the gene matches. There are 16 residues in the CDR3. About this clonotype itself: Its target is not known.

Next came a second PCR, run for about 6 to 12 cycles, which used a sample-barcoded 5' primer along with a J-beta primer mix. Via MiXCR, TCRdb re-called the 5' RACE reads, giving one row per CDR3 protein. The sample records over 450,000 distinct CDR3 sequences, around 24% being singletons. This sample also appeared in a second study, on T cells of mothers and their children. That work adds: The TCR beta CDR3 read count exceeded 8.5 million for each mother and was about 3 million for each child. An overlap that was slightly higher, though non-significant, was seen in related mother-child pairs versus unrelated pairs.

The V and J genes are TRBV28 and TRBJ2-5, with TRBD2 matching 11 bases. The clonotype comes from a boy under 18 in good health. The specimen was blood. CDR3 nucleotides: TGTGCCAGCAGTCAGACTAGCGGGGACCCCCAAGAGACCCAGTACTTC. Translating gives CASSQTSGDPQETQYF.